This TCR beta chain originates from a study of spatial heterogeneity in lung cancer. Across the study: Within raw reads, each unique TCR and UMI combination appeared on average more than ten times. The study's findings and limits: The appearance of ubiquitous expanded tumor TCRs in blood was greater at resection than follow-up.

TCR cDNA molecules were tagged individually, and each one carried a unique molecular identifier. TCRdb reprocessed the 5' RACE reads via MiXCR and lists one record per CDR3 protein. This sample has about 10,000 distinct CDR3 sequences; about a quarter occur once, and the top ten carry roughly 3.7%. Regarding this clonotype: Its antigen is currently unknown.

Described time point: blood at routine non-recurrence follow-up after resection. The source was PBMCs, collected at follow-up. The clonotype comes from a female donor with early-stage non-small cell lung cancer.

CDR3 nucleotides: TGTGCCAGCAGCTTAGGGGGAGGCTACGAGCAGTACTTC. As protein: CASSLGGGYEQYF. The rearrangement joins TRBV7-9 to TRBJ2-7, with D possibly matching TRBD2 (6 bases). Per the germline V gene, CDR1 is SEHNR and CDR2 is FQNEAQ (reference sequence). The germline V and J ends were trimmed by 1 base and 3 bases, with 7 bases remaining between them. The CDR3 runs to 13 residues.